Listed here are 21 T cell receptor beta chains from one sample, sequenced in a study of T cells expressing NK-cell markers. TCRdb reprocessed the 5' RACE reads and reports one entry per CDR3 protein, with no DNA. This sample's table has some 110,000 distinct CDR3 sequences. Sequencing used blood T cells: a sorted CD56 or NKG2C T cell subset, CD4+ or CD8+ T cells, or bulk PBMC T cells (not recorded which). The receptors stem from a woman aged 18 to 75 in good health.

The rearrangement uses TRBV28 and TRBJ1-4. Germline V CDR1 and CDR2: MDHEN, SYDVKM. The CDR3 has 20 residues. The CDR3 loop is CASSLFSDSPTPPPNEKLFF. The full variable domain, its missing parts supplied by reference TRBV28 and TRBJ1-4, is DVKVTQSSRYLVKRTGEKVFLECVQDMDHENMFWYRQDPGLGLRLIYFSYDVKMKEKGDIPEGYSVSREKKERFSLILESASTNQTSMYLCASSLFSDSPTPPPNEKLFFGSGTQLSVL.

J is TRBJ1-2 and V is TRBV5-1; TCRdb designates TRBD1, a call that cannot be tested without DNA. This CDR3 is 15 amino acids long. The V gene's germline CDR1 is SGHRS and CDR2 YFSETQ. Here the CDR3 reads CASSEDTTINYGYTF. Supplemented by reference TRBV5-1 and TRBJ1-2, the full variable domain reads KAGVTQTPRYLIKTRGQQVTLSCSPISGHRSVSWYQQTPGQGLQFLFEYFSETQRNKGNFPGRFSGRQFSNSRSEMNVSTLELGDSALYLCASSEDTTINYGYTFGSGTRLTVV.

This chain connects TRBV18 to TRBJ2-7; TCRdb lists TRBD2, though no DNA is available to test this call. CDR1 and CDR2 from the germline V gene are KGHSH and LQKENI. The CDR3 is made up of 15 amino acids. CDR3 sequence reads: CASSLSGTSKDEQYF.

This chain connects TRBV20-1 to TRBJ2-5; TCRdb gives TRBD1 as the D gene, but with no DNA this cannot be confirmed. The CDR3 covers 14 residues. Germline lookup yields CDR1 DFQATT and CDR2 SNEGSKA (reference sequence). The CDR3 loop is CRGSGAGAGETQYF.

This chain links TRBV4-1 with TRBJ2-1. Germline-derived CDR1 and CDR2 are MGHRA and YSYEKL. The CDR3 spans 13 residues. CDR3 in amino acids: CASSQVTYNEQFF.

The gene calls are TRBV7-9 and TRBJ1-2; checking the TCRdb D call of TRBD1 is not possible without DNA. The CDR3 contains 15 residues. The V gene's germline CDR1 is SEHNR and CDR2 FQNEAQ (reference sequence). The CDR3 loop is CASSSQYQGFYGYTF.

The chain recombines TRBV13 with TRBJ2-3; TCRdb designates TRBD1, a call that cannot be tested without DNA. This CDR3 spans 14 amino acids. Germline loops: CDR1 PRHDT, CDR2 FYEKMQ (reference sequence). The chain's CDR3 is CASSSGQPTDTQYF.

This sequence joins TRBV27 and TRBJ2-2; TCRdb's D call of TRBD2 is untestable without DNA. There are 17 residues in the CDR3. Germline CDR1 is MNHEY and CDR2 is SMNVEV (reference sequence). The CDR3 sequence: CASSLYGYGGDTGELFF.

Measured by frequency, this clonotype is medium-sized. The chain employs TRBV5-1 and TRBJ1-5. This CDR3 is 13 amino acids long. Germline V gene lookup returns CDR1 SGHRS and CDR2 YFSETQ. The CDR3 sequence: CASSWDSNQPQHF.

V and J are TRBV29-1 and TRBJ2-5; TCRdb calls TRBD1, which cannot be checked without DNA. Per germline, CDR1 SQVTM and CDR2 ANQGSEA. CDR3 length: 12 amino acids. This CDR3 is CSVRDIQETQYF.

The chain has TRBV29-1 and TRBJ2-2; TCRdb designates TRBD2, a call that cannot be tested without DNA. CDR3 length: 11 residues. In germline, CDR1 is SQVTM, CDR2 ANQGSEA. The CDR3 is CSVTAGMELFF.

This chain links TRBV29-1 with TRBJ1-5; TCRdb reports TRBD1, a call that lacks DNA to check it against. Per germline, CDR1 SQVTM and CDR2 ANQGSEA. CDR3 length: 12 amino acids. CDR3 in amino acids: CSVRDGNQPQHF.

This chain's CDR3 is CSAGGQGTPEAFF. The V call is TRBV29-1, the J call TRBJ1-1; absent DNA, TCRdb's TRBD1 call cannot be checked. The CDR3 totals 13 residues. Germline CDR1 reads SQVTM; CDR2 reads ANQGSEA.

This chain joins TRBV15 and TRBJ1-4; no DNA is available, so the TRBD1 call from TCRdb remains unchecked. Germline V CDR1 and CDR2: LNHNV, YYDKDF (reference sequence). CDR3 size: 15 residues. The CDR3 here is CATSRTGGANEKLFF. Full variable domain (remainder filled in from reference TRBV15 and TRBJ1-4): DAMVIQNPRYQVTQFGKPVTLSCSQTLNHNVMYWYQQKSSQAPKLLFHYYDKDFNNEADTPDNFQSRRPNTSFCFLDIRSPGLGDTAMYLCATSRTGGANEKLFFGSGTQLSVL.

This chain connects TRBV28 to TRBJ2-3; the D call from TCRdb, TRBD1, cannot be confirmed without DNA. This CDR3 is 14 amino acids long. Germline-derived CDR1 and CDR2 are MDHEN and SYDVKM. CDR3: CASRSGVAGDTQYF.

CDR3 in amino acids: CATRGGTNEKLFF. The gene calls are TRBV27 and TRBJ1-4; the TRBD1 assignment by TCRdb is unverifiable without DNA. This CDR3 comprises 13 residues. Germline-derived CDR1 and CDR2 are MNHEY and SMNVEV (reference sequence). Full variable domain (outside the CDR3, taken from reference TRBV27 and TRBJ1-4): EAQVTQNPRYLITVTGKKLTVTCSQNMNHEYMSWYRQDPGLGLRQIYYSMNVEVTDKGDVPEGYKVSRKEKRNFPLILESPSPNQTSLYFCATRGGTNEKLFFGSGTQLSVL.

The chain recombines TRBV20-1 with TRBJ2-7; TCRdb's D gene call, TRBD2, goes unchecked for lack of DNA. The CDR3 loop spans 14 amino acids. In germline, CDR1 is DFQATT, CDR2 SNEGSKA (reference sequence). The CDR3 loop is CSAGGPGLTSEQYF.

This chain connects TRBV27 to TRBJ1-5; the D gene TCRdb calls, TRBD1, cannot be checked with no DNA. Per the germline V gene, CDR1 is MNHEY and CDR2 is SMNVEV (reference sequence). The CDR3 is made up of 15 amino acids. Here the CDR3 reads CASSDQGQGFQPQHF.

CDR3 protein: CASSFRPSGTYNEQFF. The genes are TRBV5-1 and TRBJ2-1; as DNA is missing, the TRBD1 call by TCRdb cannot be tested. Germline CDR1 reads SGHRS; CDR2 reads YFSETQ. This CDR3 comprises 16 residues.

The chain couples TRBV7-2 to TRBJ1-2; lacking DNA, the TRBD1 call made by TCRdb goes unchecked. This CDR3 has 14 residues. Germline V lookup: CDR1 SGHTA, CDR2 FQGNSA. CDR3 amino acids: CASSIPGGGSGYTF.

This chain links TRBV9 with TRBJ1-2; TCRdb's D gene call, TRBD1, goes unchecked for lack of DNA. This CDR3 contains 13 residues. Germline V gene sequence: CDR1 SGDLS, CDR2 YYNGEE. Here the CDR3 reads CASSVSGARGYTF.